This TCR beta chain was sequenced for a study of T cell responses to AZD1222 COVID-19 vaccine. Study-wide findings and caveats: Repertoires were obtained only post-peak T cell response. Spike-specific TCR depth and breadth grew after two AZD1222 doses.

The assay was immunoSEQ multiplex PCR, and TCRdb's table has in-frame clones only and misses some. The table records fewer than 120,000 clones, around 82% of them present only once. This clone was detected a few times. Its antigen is not known. Unmatched junction bases numbered 6, after V lost 6 bases and J lost 8 bases. This CDR3 contains 14 residues. Per germline, CDR1 LNHDA and CDR2 SQIVND (reference sequence). The sample here was peripheral blood, taken on day 0 of AZD1222 vaccination. This clonotype was sampled from an adult in good health. This rearrangement joins TRBV19 to TRBJ2-2, with 10 bases lining up with TRBD1. CDR3 nucleotide sequence: TGTGCCAGTAGATTCGGGGACAGGGGAGGGGAGCTGTTTTTT. It translates to CASRFGDRGGELFF.